Listed below are T cell receptor beta chains from one sample, sequenced in a study of blood T cell repertoires in COVID-19. TCRdb keeps only in-frame clones here, not all; method: immunoSEQ multiplex PCR. The table shows fewer than 250,000 clones, with approximately 85% occurring only once. The sample was peripheral blood. The receptors shown here come from a woman at least 80 years old with COVID-19, enrolled during active disease. Each CDR3 is given with its conserved first and last residue. A D gene is named only where the DNA matches it firmly. Clone size is not always given. Where it is, it says once, few, many or a class for expanded clones.

J | size | V | D | DNA | CDR3
TRBJ1-5 | - | TRBV18 | - | TGTGCCAGCTCACCACCTGGGGCGAACCGGAATCAGCCCCAGCATTTT | CASSPPGANRNQPQHF
TRBJ2-3 | - | TRBV30 | TRBD2 | TGTGCCTGGAGTGACGGGGGGGCTAGTACGCAGTATTTT | CAWSDGGASTQYF
TRBJ2-7 | - | TRBV18 | - | TGTGCCAGCTCACCACCCTCGGTCGCCTACGAGCAGTACTTC | CASSPPSVAYEQYF
TRBJ1-2 | - | TRBV25-1 | - | TGTGCCAGTTCAGTGGGGGGGGCTGGCTACACCTTC | CASSVGGAGYTF
TRBJ2-7 | - | TRBV7-2 | TRBD1 | TGTGCCAGCAGCCAAGACAGGGTAGTCTACGAGCAGTACTTC | CASSQDRVVYEQYF
TRBJ1-2 | - | TRBV3-1/TRBV3-2 | - | TGTGCCAGCAGCCAGGTGGGGAGGGACTATGGCTACACCTTC | CASSQVGRDYGYTF
TRBJ2-3 | - | TRBV9 | - | TGTGCCAGCAGCGTAGCCGGAGACAGGTTAACAGATACGCAGTATTTT | CASSVAGDRLTDTQYF
TRBJ2-2 | - | TRBV5-1 | TRBD2 | TGCGCCAGCAGCTTAAGGACTAGCGGGGGGACCGGGGAGCTGTTTTTT | CASSLRTSGGTGELFF
TRBJ2-7 | - | TRBV2 | - | TGTGCCAGCAGTGTAGGGGGCTACGAGCAGTACTTC | CASSVGGYEQYF
TRBJ2-6 | - | TRBV9 | TRBD1 | TGTGCCAGCAGCGTAGTAGGTTCCGCGGCAGGGGGTCGCTCTGGGGCCAACGTCCTGACTTTC | CASSVVGSAAGGRSGANVLTF
TRBJ2-5 | - | TRBV24-1 | TRBD1 | TGTGCCACCAGTGAACGGACAGGGTTGATGGAGACCCAGTACTTC | CATSERTGLMETQYF
TRBJ2-3 | - | TRBV5-1 | - | TGCGCCAGCAGCCCTCAGGGGCCCCCAGATACGCAGTATTTT | CASSPQGPPDTQYF
TRBJ1-1 | - | TRBV2 | - | TGTGCCAGTAAACAGGGTTTTACTGAAGCTTTCTTT | CASKQGFTEAFF
TRBJ1-3 | - | TRBV10-3 | - | TGTGCCATCAGGGAGGGACTCCTATACTCTGGAAACACCATATATTTT | CAIREGLLYSGNTIYF
TRBJ2-2 | - | TRBV7-9 | - | TGTGCCAGCAGCTTTGGCGGGGCGACCGGGGAGCTGTTTTTT | CASSFGGATGELFF
TRBJ1-2 | - | TRBV6-5 | TRBD1 | TGTGCCAGCAGTCTACTGGGACAGGGCGGCTACACCTTC | CASSLLGQGGYTF
TRBJ1-2 | - | TRBV7-6 | TRBD1 | TGTGCCAGCAGCACCGGGACAGGCTCCTATGGCTACACCTTC | CASSTGTGSYGYTF
TRBJ1-1 | - | TRBV3-1/TRBV3-2 | TRBD1 | TGTGCCAGCAGCCAGACCGGACAGGGCACTGAAGCTTTCTTT | CASSQTGQGTEAFF
TRBJ2-3 | - | TRBV11-3 | TRBD2 | TGTGCCAGCAGCCATGGGACTAGCGTTCGGGATACGCAGTATTTT | CASSHGTSVRDTQYF
TRBJ1-2 | - | TRBV18 | - | TGTGCCAGCTCACCAGGCAATTCAAACTATGGCTACACCTTC | CASSPGNSNYGYTF
TRBJ1-2 | - | TRBV6-1 | - | TGTGCCAGCACATCTCCTTCGGGCTATGGCTACACCTTC | CASTSPSGYGYTF
TRBJ2-2 | few | TRBV4-2 | TRBD1 | TGTGCCAGCAGCGGGCGACAGGGTTCCCGGGAGCTGTTTTTT | CASSGRQGSRELFF
TRBJ2-1 | - | TRBV5-6 | - | TGTGCCAGCAGCTCTAGGATCGAGCAGTTCTTC | CASSSRIEQFF
TRBJ1-3 | once | TRBV6-2/TRBV6-3 | TRBD1 | TGTGCCAGCAGTCCGTTCTCGGGACAGGGCGGAAACACCATATATTTT | CASSPFSGQGGNTIYF
TRBJ1-4 | - | TRBV25-1 | - | TGTGCCAGCAGTGAGACAGTAACTAATGAAAAACTGTTTTTT | CASSETVTNEKLFF
TRBJ1-1 | once | TRBV4-1 | TRBD1 | TGCGCCAGCAGCCAAGCGGACAGGGGAGGCACTGAAGCTTTCTTT | CASSQADRGGTEAFF
TRBJ1-4 | - | TRBV3-1/TRBV3-2 | - | TGTGCCAGCAGCCTCAGACAAACAACTAATGAAAAACTGTTTTTT | CASSLRQTTNEKLFF
TRBJ2-5 | - | TRBV11-2 | TRBD2 | TGTGCCAGCAGCTTAGAACCTAGCGGGGGGGCCAGGGAGACCCAGTACTTC | CASSLEPSGGARETQYF
TRBJ2-2 | - | TRBV3-1/TRBV3-2 | TRBD2 | TGTGCCAGCAGCCGACAGACTAGCGGGGGAACCGGGGAGCTGTTTTTT | CASSRQTSGGTGELFF
TRBJ2-3 | - | TRBV29-1 | - | TGCAGCGCGAACGCGGGGTTAGATACGCAGTATTTT | CSANAGLDTQYF
TRBJ2-6 | - | TRBV28 | - | TGTGCCAGCAGTCCGTCCGACAGCAGCTCTGGGGCCAACGTCCTGACTTTC | CASSPSDSSSGANVLTF
TRBJ1-6 | - | TRBV6-6 | TRBD1 | TGTGCCAGCAGTTACTCGGGACAGGGAAGTTCACCCCTCCACTTT | CASSYSGQGSSPLHF
TRBJ2-3 | - | TRBV19 | TRBD2 | TGTGCCAGTAGTACCCGACTAGCGGGGGGCACAGATACGCAGTATTTT | CASSTRLAGGTDTQYF
TRBJ1-3 | - | TRBV6-5 | - | TGTGCCAGCAGTAACAGTAACACCATATATTTT | CASSNSNTIYF
TRBJ1-5 | - | TRBV28 | - | TGTGCCAGCACCTCCGGGAGGAATCAGCCCCAGCATTTT | CASTSGRNQPQHF
TRBJ1-5 | - | TRBV6-6 | - | TGTGCCAGCAGTGCGACAGCTAATAGCAATCAGCCCCAGCATTTT | CASSATANSNQPQHF
TRBJ1-2 | few | TRBV28 | TRBD1 | TGTGCCAGCAGTTACCAGGGGGACTATGGCTACACCTTC | CASSYQGDYGYTF
TRBJ1-5 | - | TRBV18 | - | TGTGCCAGCTCACCGAAGGGGGGGGATGCCAATCAGCCCCAGCATTTT | CASSPKGGDANQPQHF
TRBJ1-3 | - | TRBV7-2 | - | TGTGCCAGCAGCTTAAAGGGGGGGACATCTGGAAACACCATATATTTT | CASSLKGGTSGNTIYF
TRBJ1-2 | - | TRBV28 | - | TGTGCCAGCAGTTTAGCCCCTATCTTTGGCTACACCTTC | CASSLAPIFGYTF
TRBJ2-1 | - | TRBV6-1 | TRBD2 | TGTGCCAGCAGTGTACTAGCGGGGGGGCCGGATGGTGAGCAGTTCTTC | CASSVLAGGPDGEQFF
TRBJ2-7 | - | TRBV3-1/TRBV3-2 | TRBD2 | TGTGCCAGCAGCAACACAATGGGGAGGGAACTAAGCTCCTACGAGCAGTACTTC | CASSNTMGRELSSYEQYF
TRBJ1-2 | - | TRBV28 | TRBD1 | TGTGCCAGCAGCCGCGGAGGGGGACAGGGTTTGATAGGTGGCTACACCTTC | CASSRGGGQGLIGGYTF
TRBJ1-2 | - | TRBV6-5 | TRBD1 | TGTGCCAGCACCCCAGGGACAGGGAGCTATGGCTACACCTTC | CASTPGTGSYGYTF
TRBJ2-7 | - | TRBV7-9 | TRBD2 | TGTGCCAGCAGCCCGGGACTAGCAGACGAGCAGTACTTC | CASSPGLADEQYF
TRBJ1-2 | - | TRBV19 | - | TGTGCCACCCAGGGAGGGGGCTATGGCTACACCTTC | CATQGGGYGYTF
TRBJ2-5 | - | TRBV11-2 | TRBD1 | TGTGCCAGCAGTTTTATCTCCGGGACAGGGGATTTGGGGCGGGAGACCCAGTACTTC | CASSFISGTGDLGRETQYF
TRBJ2-7 | many | TRBV5-6 | TRBD2 | TGTGCCAGCGCGGGGGGTTCGTCCGAGCAGTACTTC | CASAGGSSEQYF
TRBJ1-2 | - | TRBV6-5 | TRBD1 | TGTGCCAGCAGCGCAGGGGGCGGTGGCTACACCTTC | CASSAGGGGYTF
TRBJ1-2 | - | TRBV3-1/TRBV3-2 | TRBD1 | TGTGCCAGCAGCCAAGTTTCGACACAGGGGTACACCTTC | CASSQVSTQGYTF
TRBJ1-1 | - | TRBV7-7 | - | TGTGCTACGAAACAGGCTTTCAACACTGAAGCTTTCTTT | CATKQAFNTEAFF
TRBJ2-5 | once | TRBV4-2 | - | TGTGCCAGCAGCCAAGAACCCACGGGCGTCGTGCGGGGTCGCGGGCGGGAGACCCAGTACTTC | CASSQEPTGVVRGRGRETQYF
TRBJ2-1 | - | TRBV7-9 | - | TGTGCCAGCAGCTTAGCCCGCGGGGTGACCTACTACAATGAGCAGTTCTTC | CASSLARGVTYYNEQFF
TRBJ1-4 | - | TRBV5-1 | - | TGCGCCAGCAGCCCCTGGAGCGTTAATAATGAAAAACTGTTTTTT | CASSPWSVNNEKLFF